This TCR beta chain is drawn from a study of T cells in Graves' hyperthyroidism and ophthalmopathy. The study's findings and limits: The majority of expanded thyroid clonotypes above 0.001 also appeared in blood.

Amplification of TCR beta CDR3 regions used RNA as the template. The TCR CDR3 was amplified in a first-round RT-PCR using the HTBI primer set. Using its own MiXCR run on the multiplex PCR reads, TCRdb lists one record per CDR3 protein. The table lists around 700,000 distinct CDR3 sequences, around 20% of them singletons. This clonotype appeared many times. No antigen is known for it. The J segment lost 5 bases and the V segment lost 4 bases, leaving 2 bases of the junction unmatched. This CDR3 region has 13 residues. Each diagnosis was grounded in clinical symptoms, serum thyroxine and TRAb, thyroid ultrasound, and orbital computed tomography.

The chain joins TRBV12-3 or TRBV12-4 to TRBJ1-2; 9 nucleotides line up with TRBD1. The material sequenced was blood. The TCR originated in a woman between 50 and 59 years old with Graves' hyperthyroidism that later progressed to Graves' ophthalmopathy. In DNA, the CDR3 is TGTGCCAGCAGTTACGGACAGGGGTATGGCTACACCTTC. It specifies CASSYGQGYGYTF.